The rows below give T cell receptor beta chains drawn from one sample of a study of shared clonotypes between healthy human individuals. The protocol was immunoSEQ multiplex PCR, while the TCRdb copy is restricted to in-frame clones and leaves out a portion. This table has some 120,000 clones, about 63% appearing once. Sequenced sample: memory CD8+ T cells sorted from blood. All receptors derive from a woman in her 30s in good health. The CDR3 runs from the conserved cysteine through the conserved F or W. Each record gives: clone size, J gene, V gene, D gene, CDR3 protein, CDR3 DNA. The D gene is left open where the match is weak. The size field is filled for only some rows; it gives once, few, many or a size class.

>.|TRBJ2-1|TRBV27|.
CASSWAGTGGGYNEQFF
TGTGCCAGCAGTTGGGCAGGGACTGGCGGTGGGTACAATGAGCAGTTCTTC
>.|TRBJ2-5|TRBV30|.
CAWSVAHKQETQYF
TGTGCCTGGAGTGTAGCCCACAAACAAGAGACCCAGTACTTC
>.|TRBJ1-5|TRBV30|.
CAWSIGGARGQPQHF
TGTGCCTGGAGCATAGGGGGGGCGCGGGGACAGCCCCAGCATTTT
>.|TRBJ2-7|TRBV7-8|TRBD1
CASSLIPGGAYEQYF
TGTGCCAGCAGCCTAATACCAGGGGGAGCCTACGAGCAGTACTTC
>.|TRBJ2-1|TRBV10-3|.
CANGGDASRPSSYNEQFF
TGTGCCAACGGTGGGGACGCGAGCCGCCCTAGCTCCTACAATGAGCAGTTCTTC
>.|TRBJ1-5|TRBV6-1|.
CASRPEDQPQHF
TGTGCCAGCAGGCCGGAGGATCAGCCCCAGCATTTT
>.|TRBJ1-5|TRBV6-6|TRBD1
CASSSDREPYQPQHF
TGTGCCAGCAGTTCGGACAGGGAGCCTTATCAGCCCCAGCATTTT
>.|TRBJ2-7|TRBV5-1|.
CASSPGQPGSYEQYF
TGCGCCAGCAGCCCTGGACAGCCAGGCTCCTACGAGCAGTACTTC
>few|TRBJ1-5|TRBV4-1|TRBD1
CASSPGRGQADQPQHF
TGCGCCAGCAGCCCGGGGAGGGGGCAGGCGGATCAGCCCCAGCATTTT
>.|TRBJ2-3|TRBV5-6|TRBD1
CASSGTESTDTQYF
TGTGCCAGCAGCGGGACAGAGAGCACAGATACGCAGTATTTT
>many|TRBJ2-7|TRBV6-6|.
CASSYMEGVGEQYF
TGTGCCAGCAGTTACATGGAGGGTGTGGGCGAGCAGTACTTC
>few|TRBJ1-2|TRBV5-1|.
CASSLQGQQGYGYTF
TGCGCCAGCAGCTTGCAAGGACAGCAAGGCTATGGCTACACCTTC
>.|TRBJ1-3|TRBV11-2|.
CASSLGQNIPSGNTIYF
TGTGCCAGCAGCTTAGGGCAAAACATCCCCTCTGGAAACACCATATATTTT
>.|TRBJ1-1|TRBV19|.
CASSIEGMNTEAFF
TGTGCCAGTAGTATTGAGGGGATGAACACTGAAGCTTTCTTT
>.|TRBJ2-3|TRBV29-1|.
CSVPSRADTQYF
TGCAGCGTTCCGTCTAGGGCGGATACGCAGTATTTT
>.|TRBJ1-5|TRBV28|TRBD1
CASSLGYRGFYQPQHF
TGTGCCAGCAGTTTAGGGTACAGGGGATTCTATCAGCCCCAGCATTTT
>.|TRBJ2-1|TRBV4-1|.
CASSQEQDSYNEQFF
TGCGCCAGCAGCCAAGAACAGGACAGCTACAATGAGCAGTTCTTC
>many|TRBJ2-2|TRBV25-1|.
CASSQGLMVGELFF
TGTGCCAGCAGTCAGGGACTTATGGTCGGGGAGCTGTTTTTT
>.|TRBJ1-5|TRBV16|.
CASSQSWRHLSNQPQHF
TGTGCCAGCAGCCAATCATGGAGACACTTAAGCAATCAGCCCCAGCATTTT
>.|TRBJ1-5|TRBV6-1|.
CASSDEQGGNQPQHF
TGTGCCAGCAGTGATGAACAGGGAGGCAATCAGCCCCAGCATTTT
>once|TRBJ2-4|TRBV27|TRBD1
CASSGGQGKNIQYF
TGTGCCAGCAGTGGTGGACAGGGCAAAAACATTCAGTACTTC
>.|TRBJ1-5|TRBV10-3|.
CAISELPQDRNQPQHF
TGTGCCATCAGTGAGCTCCCCCAGGACCGCAATCAGCCCCAGCATTTT
>.|TRBJ1-5|TRBV6-6|TRBD1
CASRPTGGNQPQHF
TGTGCCAGCAGGCCAACAGGGGGAAATCAGCCCCAGCATTTT
>many|TRBJ2-2|TRBV6-4|TRBD1
CASSGTGDTGELFF
TGTGCCAGCAGTGGGACAGGGGACACCGGGGAGCTGTTTTTT
>.|TRBJ1-3|TRBV27|TRBD1
CASSRDRSSSSGNTIYF
TGTGCCAGCAGCCGGGACAGGTCCTCGAGCTCTGGAAACACCATATATTTT
>.|TRBJ1-5|TRBV28|.
CASSFFARTVDLDQPQHF
TGTGCCAGCAGTTTTTTTGCGAGGACAGTTGATTTGGATCAGCCCCAGCATTTT
>.|TRBJ2-7|TRBV11-3|.
CASSLDRPSFYEQYF
TGTGCCAGCAGCTTAGATAGGCCTAGCTTCTACGAGCAGTACTTC
>few|TRBJ2-3|TRBV10-3|.
CAISESLDADTQYF
TGTGCCATCAGTGAGTCGTTGGACGCTGATACGCAGTATTTT
>.|TRBJ2-7|TRBV5-1|.
CASSLTAGTLYEQYF
TGCGCCAGCAGCTTGACCGCAGGGACCCTCTACGAGCAGTACTTC
>.|TRBJ2-3|TRBV2|.
CATRAFADTQYF
TGTGCCACTAGGGCATTCGCGGATACGCAGTATTTT
>.|TRBJ2-1|TRBV18|.
CASSPPLRQGEQFF
TGTGCCAGCTCACCACCCCTGCGGCAAGGGGAGCAGTTCTTC
>few|TRBJ2-1|TRBV25-1|TRBD2
CASSEGGEGRAVNEQFF
TGTGCCAGCAGTGAAGGGGGGGAGGGGAGGGCCGTTAATGAGCAGTTCTTC
>.|TRBJ2-2|TRBV5-1|TRBD1
CASSFGDRDTGELFF
TGCGCCAGCAGCTTCGGGGACAGGGATACCGGGGAGCTGTTTTTT
>.|TRBJ2-1|TRBV6-4|TRBD2
CASSDSQRGDSNEQFF
TGTGCCAGCAGTGACTCCCAGCGGGGGGACAGCAATGAGCAGTTCTTC
>.|TRBJ2-1|TRBV5-6|TRBD2
CASSLNGLAGYNEQFF
TGTGCCAGCAGCTTGAACGGGCTAGCGGGATACAATGAGCAGTTCTTC
>.|TRBJ2-3|TRBV5-4|TRBD1
CASSLRTGGAWDKDTQYF
TGTGCCAGCAGCTTAAGGACAGGGGGCGCCTGGGATAAAGATACGCAGTATTTT
>.|TRBJ1-1|TRBV4-1|TRBD1
CASSQDRGTEAFF
TGCGCCAGCAGCCAAGACAGGGGGACTGAAGCTTTCTTT
>many|TRBJ2-1|TRBV13|TRBD2
CASSSSGGGYNEQFF
TGTGCCAGCAGCTCCTCCGGGGGAGGGTACAATGAGCAGTTCTTC
>many|TRBJ1-5|TRBV19|.
CASSIWDTSNQPQHF
TGTGCCAGTAGTATTTGGGACACCAGCAATCAGCCCCAGCATTTT
>many|TRBJ1-1|TRBV6-5|.
CASSEGQESTEAFF
TGTGCCAGCAGTGAAGGTCAGGAGTCCACTGAAGCTTTCTTT
>.|TRBJ2-3|TRBV5-4|.
CASSLRGADTQYF
TGTGCCAGCAGCTTGCGGGGAGCAGATACGCAGTATTTT
>many|TRBJ2-6|TRBV5-5|TRBD2
CASSLAGGIGANVLTF
TGTGCCAGCAGCTTAGCGGGAGGTATTGGGGCCAACGTCCTGACTTTC
>.|TRBJ2-7|TRBV11-2|TRBD2
CASSSGGGAYEQYF
TGTGCCAGCAGCTCGGGAGGTGGCGCCTACGAGCAGTACTTC
>many|TRBJ2-3|TRBV4-2|.
CASSSTGGSGPDTQYF
TGTGCCAGCAGCTCAACGGGTGGATCAGGGCCAGATACGCAGTATTTT
>.|TRBJ1-1|TRBV5-4|.
CASSTQSVNTEAFF
TGTGCCAGCAGCACACAGAGCGTTAACACTGAAGCTTTCTTT
>.|TRBJ1-1|TRBV11-2|TRBD1
CASSRELDRGEAFF
TGTGCCAGCAGCCGAGAGTTAGACAGGGGGGAAGCTTTCTTT
>few|TRBJ2-7|TRBV4-2|.
CASSKRIGLPHYEQYF
TGTGCCAGCAGCAAGAGGATCGGACTACCTCATTACGAGCAGTACTTC
>.|TRBJ1-5|TRBV5-1|.
CASSLEGTQPQHF
TGCGCCAGCAGCTTGGAAGGGACCCAGCCCCAGCATTTT
>.|TRBJ2-2|TRBV14|.
CASSQVQGIGELFF
TGTGCCAGCAGCCAAGTACAGGGCATCGGGGAGCTGTTTTTT
>.|TRBJ2-7|TRBV2|TRBD2
CASGGAGLVTYEQYF
TGTGCCAGCGGCGGCGCGGGACTAGTTACCTACGAGCAGTACTTC